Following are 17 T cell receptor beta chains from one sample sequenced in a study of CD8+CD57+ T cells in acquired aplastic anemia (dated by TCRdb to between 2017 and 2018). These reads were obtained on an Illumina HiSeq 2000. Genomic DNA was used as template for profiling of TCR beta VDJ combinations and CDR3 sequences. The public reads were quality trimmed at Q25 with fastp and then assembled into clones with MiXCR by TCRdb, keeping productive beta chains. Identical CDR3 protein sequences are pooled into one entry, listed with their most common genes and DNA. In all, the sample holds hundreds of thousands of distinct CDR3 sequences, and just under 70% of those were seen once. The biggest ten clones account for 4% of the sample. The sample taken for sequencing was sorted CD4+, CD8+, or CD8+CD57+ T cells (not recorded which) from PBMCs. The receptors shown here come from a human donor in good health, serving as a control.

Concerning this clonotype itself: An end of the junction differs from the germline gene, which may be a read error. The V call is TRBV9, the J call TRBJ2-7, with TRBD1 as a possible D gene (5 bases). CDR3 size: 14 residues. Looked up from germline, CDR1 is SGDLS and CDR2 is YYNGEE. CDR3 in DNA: TGTGCCAGCAGCGCGTTCCCGGCCAGGGCTAATTCACACTTC. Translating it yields CASSAFPARANSHF.

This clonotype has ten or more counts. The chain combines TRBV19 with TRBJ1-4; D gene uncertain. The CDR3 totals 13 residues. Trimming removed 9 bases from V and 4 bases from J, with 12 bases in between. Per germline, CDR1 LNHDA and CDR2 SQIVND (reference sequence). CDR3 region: CASRGIYNEKLFF. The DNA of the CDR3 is TGTGCCAGCCGCGGGATCTATAATGAAAAACTGTTTTTT.

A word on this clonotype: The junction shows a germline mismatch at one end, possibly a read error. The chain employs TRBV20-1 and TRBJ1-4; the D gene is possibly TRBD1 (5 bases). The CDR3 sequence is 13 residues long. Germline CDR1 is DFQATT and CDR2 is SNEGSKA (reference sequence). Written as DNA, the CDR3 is TGCGGTGCAACAGGAACTACCCGTGAAAAACTGTTTTTT. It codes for CGATGTTREKLFF.

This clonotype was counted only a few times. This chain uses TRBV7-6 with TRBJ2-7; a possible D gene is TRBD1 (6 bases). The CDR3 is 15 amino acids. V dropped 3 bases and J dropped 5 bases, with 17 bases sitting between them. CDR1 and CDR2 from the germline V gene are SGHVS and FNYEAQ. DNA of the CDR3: TGTGCCAGCAGCTTCAGGGGCGGTTGGAGCGACGAGCAGTACTTC. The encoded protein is CASSFRGGWSDEQYF.

The CDR3 sequence is CSARGPGPQEYF. CDR3 DNA sequence: TGCAGTGCTAGGGGACCCGGCCCCCAAGAGTACTTC. This sequence joins TRBV20-1 and TRBJ2-7; either TRBD1 or TRBD2 may supply D (5 bases each). The CDR3 runs to 12 residues. Germline V gene sequence: CDR1 DFQATT, CDR2 SNEGSKA (reference sequence). V was trimmed by 3 bases and J by 11 bases, leaving 17 bases between them.

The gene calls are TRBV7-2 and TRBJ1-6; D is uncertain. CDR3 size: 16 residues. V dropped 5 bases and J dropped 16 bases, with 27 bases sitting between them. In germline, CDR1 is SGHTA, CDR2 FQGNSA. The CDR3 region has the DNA TGTGCCAGCAGCCTCGGAGCGAACACTGAAGCTTTCTTTCTCCACTTT. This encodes CASSLGANTEAFFLHF.

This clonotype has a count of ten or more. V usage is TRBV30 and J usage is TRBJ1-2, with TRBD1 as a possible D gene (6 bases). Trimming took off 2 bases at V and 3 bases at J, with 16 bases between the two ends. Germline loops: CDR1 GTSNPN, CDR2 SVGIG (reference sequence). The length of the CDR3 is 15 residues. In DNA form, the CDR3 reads TGTGCCTGGAGTCGACGCCGGGGGGCAGACTATGGCTACACCTTC. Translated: CAWSRRRGADYGYTF.

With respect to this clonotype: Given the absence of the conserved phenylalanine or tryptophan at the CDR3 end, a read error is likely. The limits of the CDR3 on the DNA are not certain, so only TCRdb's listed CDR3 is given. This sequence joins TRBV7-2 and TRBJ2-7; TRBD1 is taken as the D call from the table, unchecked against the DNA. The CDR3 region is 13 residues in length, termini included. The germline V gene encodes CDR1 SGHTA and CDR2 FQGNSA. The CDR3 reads CASSEGGAGAQEQ.

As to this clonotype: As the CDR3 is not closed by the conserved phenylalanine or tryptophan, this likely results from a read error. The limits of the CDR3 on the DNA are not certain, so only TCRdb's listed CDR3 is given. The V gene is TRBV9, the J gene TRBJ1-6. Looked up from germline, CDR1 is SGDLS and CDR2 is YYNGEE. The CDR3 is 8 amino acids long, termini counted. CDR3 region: CASSPRSS.

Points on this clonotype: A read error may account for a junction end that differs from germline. The CDR3 DNA reads TGCGCCACCAGCTTGGGGGCGAGCGACGGGGAGCTGTTTTTT. Protein: CATSLGASDGELFF. The chain combines TRBV5-1 with TRBJ2-2, with D perhaps matching TRBD1 (6 bases). CDR1 is SGHRS, CDR2 YFSETQ, per germline. The CDR3 has 14 amino acids.

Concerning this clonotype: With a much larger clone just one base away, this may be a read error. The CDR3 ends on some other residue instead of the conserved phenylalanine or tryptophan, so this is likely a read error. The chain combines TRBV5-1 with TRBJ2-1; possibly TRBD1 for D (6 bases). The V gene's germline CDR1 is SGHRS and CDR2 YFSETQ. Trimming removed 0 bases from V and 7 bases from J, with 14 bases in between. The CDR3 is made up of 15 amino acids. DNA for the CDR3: TGCGCCAGCAGCTTGGGGGCAGGGGTCCTTAATGAGCAGTTCCTC. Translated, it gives CASSLGAGVLNEQFL.

In nucleotides, the CDR3 is TGTGCCAGCAGCTCAATCACCGGGGGGGGCAGCTACAATGAGCAGTTCTTC. Amino acids: CASSSITGGGSYNEQFF. The rearrangement joins TRBV7-2 to TRBJ2-1, with TRBD2 matching 8 bases. Per germline, CDR1 SGHTA and CDR2 FQGNSA. CDR3 length equals 17 residues. V was clipped by 4 bases and J by 3 bases; unmatched bases: 11.

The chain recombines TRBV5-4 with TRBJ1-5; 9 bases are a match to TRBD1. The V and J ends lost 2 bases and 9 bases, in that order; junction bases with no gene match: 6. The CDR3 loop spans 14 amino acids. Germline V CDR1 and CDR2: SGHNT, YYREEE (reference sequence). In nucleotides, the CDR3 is TGTGCCAGCAGCTTACAGGGGGCTATAGTGCCCCAGCATTTT. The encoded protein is CASSLQGAIVPQHF. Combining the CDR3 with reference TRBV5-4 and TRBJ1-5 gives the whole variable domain ETGVTQSPTHLIKTRGQQVTLRCSSQSGHNTVSWYQQALGQGPQFIFQYYREEENGRGNFPPRFSGLQFPNYSSELNVNALELDDSALYLCASSLQGAIVPQHFGDGTRLSIL.

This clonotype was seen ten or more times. CDR3 nucleotides: TGTGCCATCAGTGAGCCGACCGAGGGAAACACCATATATTTT. It codes for CAISEPTEGNTIYF. This chain links TRBV10-3 with TRBJ1-3, with D uncertain. CDR1 and CDR2 (germline): ENHRY, SYGVKD. This CDR3 region has 14 residues. Trimming cost V 2 bases and J 4 bases, with 9 bases left between them.

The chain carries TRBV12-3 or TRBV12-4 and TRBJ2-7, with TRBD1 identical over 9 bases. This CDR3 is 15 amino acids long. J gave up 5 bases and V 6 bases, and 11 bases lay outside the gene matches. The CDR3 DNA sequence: TGTGCCAGCAGCAGGCCGGGACAGGGAACCCACGAGCAGTACTTC. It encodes CASSRPGQGTHEQYF.

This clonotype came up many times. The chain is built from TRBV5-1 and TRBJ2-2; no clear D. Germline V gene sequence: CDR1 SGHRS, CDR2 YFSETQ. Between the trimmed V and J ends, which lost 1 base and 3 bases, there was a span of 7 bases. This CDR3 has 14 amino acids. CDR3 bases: TGCGCCAGCAGCTTGACAGCCTACACCGGGGAGCTGTTTTTT. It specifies CASSLTAYTGELFF.

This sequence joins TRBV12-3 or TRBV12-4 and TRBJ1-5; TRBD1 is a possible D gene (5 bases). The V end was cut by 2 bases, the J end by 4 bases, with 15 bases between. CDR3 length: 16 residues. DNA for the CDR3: TGTGCCAGCAGTTTACAGGTGGCAGGGTTGAATCAGCCCCAGCATTTT. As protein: CASSLQVAGLNQPQHF.